This T cell receptor (beta chain) was captured by sequencing in a study of T cell responses to AZD1222 COVID-19 vaccine. Points from the study as a whole: Donors were chiefly white British, with a greater number of females, and clonal diversity was perhaps underestimated.

Germline V gene data show CDR1 as MNHEY and CDR2 as SVGAGI. V was trimmed by 7 bases and J by 5 bases, leaving 11 bases between them. This CDR3 is built from 12 residues. A remark on this clone: Its antigen is unidentified.

This table comes from immunoSEQ multiplex PCR, and its TCRdb copy is limited to in-frame clones, with some not included. The sample gives about 29,000 clones, more than 85% of which show up once; over 8% is in the top ten. The material was peripheral blood, obtained on day 0 of AZD1222 vaccination. The chain recombines TRBV6-5 with TRBJ1-2; maybe TRBD1 (6 bases). The source of this sequence is an adult in good health. CDR3 in amino acids: CASTTGFYGYTF. The CDR3 DNA sequence: TGTGCCAGCACGACAGGTTTTTATGGCTACACCTTC.